This TCR beta chain was captured in a study of T cells in Graves' hyperthyroidism and ophthalmopathy. This CDR3 has 14 residues. With 0 bases removed from V and 2 bases from J, the gap between germline ends came to 8 bases. Germline V CDR1 and CDR2: SEHNR, FQNEAQ (reference sequence). With duration under 3 months, ophthalmopathy was active: Clinical Activity Score at least 3, NOSPECS at least 4. Patients were excluded for uncontrolled infection, other autoimmune disease, pregnancy or lactation. This clonotype was recorded at least ten times. RNA transcripts served as the template for amplifying TCR beta CDR3 regions. HTBI primers drove first-round RT-PCR of the TCR CDR3. TCRdb used MiXCR to reprocess the multiplex PCR reads, holding one entry per CDR3 protein. This table has hundreds of thousands of distinct CDR3 sequences, 16% appearing once.

This TCR derives from a woman between 40 and 50 years old with Graves' ophthalmopathy. The source material was blood. The chain carries TRBV7-9 and TRBJ2-7; D is unclear. The CDR3 loop reads CASSLAELPYEQYF. The CDR3 DNA follows: TGTGCCAGCAGCTTAGCAGAACTCCCCTACGAGCAGTACTTC.